These T cell receptor beta chains were read from a single sample in a study of naive and memory T cell subsets. TCRdb reprocessed the 5' RACE reads via MiXCR and lists one record per CDR3 protein. The sample lists 48,000 or so distinct CDR3 sequences, about 4.8% occurring once. The receptor source for this set is a female donor in good health. Both conserved end residues are part of each CDR3. D genes are given only for firm matches. Expanded clones are given a class, and other clones once, few, many or no size at all.

D,size,J,V,CDR3,DNA
.,few,TRBJ1-3,TRBV29-1,CSVMEPILSGNTIYF,TGCAGCGTCATGGAACCGATACTCTCTGGAAACACCATATATTTT
.,.,TRBJ2-1,TRBV30,CAWTTTTFISQFF,TGTGCCTGGACAACAACGACCTTTATCAGTCAGTTCTTC
.,many,TRBJ1-5,TRBV28,CASTSNNQPQHF,TGTGCCAGCACAAGTAATAATCAGCCCCAGCATTTT
.,many,TRBJ1-4,TRBV30,CAWTLLQGANEKLFF,TGTGCCTGGACCCTACTACAGGGAGCTAATGAAAAACTGTTTTTT
TRBD1,many,TRBJ2-5,TRBV4-2,CASSPTGTGRQETQYF,TGTGCCAGCAGTCCCACCGGGACAGGGCGCCAAGAGACCCAGTACTTC
TRBD2,many,TRBJ2-2,TRBV7-2,CASSLAGVGTGELFF,TGTGCCAGCAGCTTGGCGGGAGTGGGCACCGGGGAGCTGTTTTTT
TRBD1,many,TRBJ2-7,TRBV5-1,CASSGRGQAIEQYF,TGCGCCAGCAGCGGGCGGGGACAGGCCATCGAGCAGTACTTC
.,.,TRBJ2-7,TRBV20-1,CSAREGRGRNEQYF,TGCAGTGCTAGAGAGGGCCGAGGGCGGAACGAGCAGTACTTC
.,many,TRBJ2-3,TRBV12-3/TRBV12-4,CASSQGLKDTQYF,TGTGCCAGCAGCCAAGGACTAAAAGATACGCAGTATTTT
.,many,TRBJ1-6,TRBV3-1,CASSQDFAGNSPLHF,TGTGCCAGCAGCCAAGACTTCGCGGGTAATTCACCCCTCCACTTT
.,many,TRBJ1-1,TRBV5-4,CASSFPGPIGDTEAFF,TGTGCCAGCAGCTTCCCAGGGCCTATTGGGGACACTGAAGCTTTCTTT
.,many,TRBJ2-6,TRBV28,CASRPPTGRPTRGSGANVLTF,TGTGCCAGCAGACCCCCGACAGGGCGCCCGACTAGAGGCTCTGGGGCCAACGTCCTGACTTTC
.,many,TRBJ1-1,TRBV27,CASRTQTEAFF,TGTGCCAGCAGAACTCAAACTGAAGCTTTCTTT
.,many,TRBJ2-3,TRBV20-1,CSARDPREPADTQYF,TGCAGTGCTAGAGATCCGAGGGAGCCGGCAGATACGCAGTATTTT
TRBD2,few,TRBJ2-1,TRBV29-1,CSVDATSGSTYNEQFF,TGCAGCGTTGACGCGACTAGCGGGAGTACCTACAATGAGCAGTTCTTC
.,many,TRBJ2-1,TRBV11-2,CASSLVDTSYNEQFF,TGTGCCAGCAGCTTAGTTGATACTTCCTACAATGAGCAGTTCTTC
TRBD1,many,TRBJ2-7,TRBV27,CASRKTGGNDEQYF,TGTGCCAGCAGAAAGACAGGGGGTAATGACGAGCAGTACTTC
TRBD2,medium-sized,TRBJ2-3,TRBV7-2,CASSFPGGPGTDTQYF,TGTGCCAGCAGCTTCCCGGGAGGGCCGGGCACAGATACGCAGTATTTT
TRBD2,many,TRBJ2-7,TRBV6-2/TRBV6-3,CASSYSRLAGAYEQYF,TGTGCCAGCAGTTACTCGCGGCTAGCGGGAGCGTACGAGCAGTACTTC
.,many,TRBJ2-3,TRBV7-9,CASSLKGRGTDTQYF,TGTGCCAGCAGCTTAAAAGGACGGGGCACAGATACGCAGTATTTT
.,many,TRBJ1-5,TRBV7-2,CASSLGGHSNQPQHF,TGTGCCAGCAGCTTAGGAGGACATAGCAATCAGCCCCAGCATTTT
.,many,TRBJ2-3,TRBV14,CASSRGRLALTDTQYF,TGTGCCAGCAGCCGCGGAAGACTGGCCTTGACAGATACGCAGTATTTT
.,many,TRBJ2-7,TRBV6-2/TRBV6-3,CASSPVGSASFSYEQYF,TGTGCCAGCAGCCCCGTTGGGAGCGCTTCCTTCTCCTACGAGCAGTACTTC
TRBD2,many,TRBJ2-3,TRBV20-1,CSARYSGRKDTQYF,TGCAGTGCTAGATATAGCGGGAGGAAGGATACGCAGTATTTT
.,many,TRBJ2-1,TRBV15,CATSRDWDDEQFF,TGTGCCACCAGCAGAGATTGGGACGATGAGCAGTTCTTC
.,many,TRBJ2-1,TRBV24-1,CATSESIGHIYNEQFF,TGTGCCACCAGTGAGAGTATAGGGCACATCTACAATGAGCAGTTCTTC
TRBD1,many,TRBJ1-3,TRBV6-5,CASSLGTASGNTIYF,TGTGCCAGCAGTTTGGGGACAGCCTCTGGAAACACCATATATTTT
TRBD2,many,TRBJ2-1,TRBV3-1,CASSQRLAGPQDNEQFF,TGTGCCAGCAGCCAGCGACTAGCGGGACCCCAAGACAATGAGCAGTTCTTC
.,many,TRBJ2-1,TRBV20-1,CSARETRTPNNEQFF,TGCAGTGCTAGAGAAACACGGACCCCCAACAATGAGCAGTTCTTC
TRBD2,many,TRBJ2-1,TRBV5-1,CASSLTLAGDQFF,TGCGCCAGCAGCTTGACGCTAGCGGGAGACCAGTTCTTC
TRBD2,few,TRBJ2-3,TRBV29-1,CSVLPGLAGGTQYF,TGCAGCGTTCTACCCGGACTAGCGGGAGGTACGCAGTATTTT
TRBD1,few,TRBJ2-7,TRBV12-3/TRBV12-4,CASSSQGASTYEQYF,TGTGCCAGCAGTTCCCAGGGGGCTAGCACCTACGAGCAGTACTTC
.,many,TRBJ2-2,TRBV19,CASSIDLRLGAGELFF,TGTGCCAGTAGTATAGATCTTCGACTAGGGGCCGGGGAGCTGTTTTTT
.,.,TRBJ2-7,TRBV19,CASSPGSLSEQYF,TGTGCCAGTAGCCCGGGTTCCTTAAGCGAGCAGTACTTC
TRBD2,many,TRBJ2-2,TRBV3-1,CASSQLGGAGELFF,TGTGCCAGCAGCCAATTGGGAGGGGCCGGGGAGCTGTTTTTT
TRBD2,many,TRBJ2-7,TRBV6-2/TRBV6-3,CASLPGLAGGISYEQYF,TGTGCCAGCCTTCCGGGACTAGCGGGAGGGATATCCTACGAGCAGTACTTC
.,many,TRBJ2-1,TRBV20-1,CSAIGRGFYNEQFF,TGCAGTGCTATCGGCCGAGGGTTCTACAATGAGCAGTTCTTC
TRBD2,many,TRBJ2-7,TRBV5-1,CASSPDPSGTYEQYF,TGCGCCAGCAGCCCGGACCCTAGCGGGACCTACGAGCAGTACTTC
TRBD2,many,TRBJ2-7,TRBV12-3/TRBV12-4,CASSFGPSGSSYEQYF,TGTGCCAGCAGTTTTGGGCCTAGCGGGAGCAGCTACGAGCAGTACTTC
TRBD2,many,TRBJ2-1,TRBV19,CASSTTSGRPYNEQFF,TGTGCCAGTAGTACGACTAGCGGGAGACCTTACAATGAGCAGTTCTTC
.,many,TRBJ1-2,TRBV7-3,CASSLGAEPTRGYTF,TGTGCCAGCAGCTTAGGGGCCGAGCCAACACGGGGCTACACCTTC
.,many,TRBJ2-1,TRBV11-2,CASSLNWDAIYNEQFF,TGTGCCAGCAGCCTTAATTGGGACGCCATCTACAATGAGCAGTTCTTC
TRBD2,.,TRBJ2-1,TRBV6-5,CASNTWGEGSYNEQFF,TGTGCCAGCAACACCTGGGGGGAGGGCTCCTACAATGAGCAGTTCTTC
.,many,TRBJ1-1,TRBV5-1,CASSLGGGDTEAFF,TGCGCCAGCAGCTTGGGCGGAGGGGACACTGAAGCTTTCTTT
.,many,TRBJ1-2,TRBV5-1,CASSHGEVFGYTF,TGCGCCAGCAGCCATGGGGAGGTGTTTGGCTACACCTTC
TRBD1,many,TRBJ2-3,TRBV6-2/TRBV6-3,CASSYGTGHTDTQYF,TGTGCCAGCAGTTACGGGACAGGGCACACAGATACGCAGTATTTT
TRBD2,.,TRBJ2-1,TRBV19,CASSIEGAGVYNEQFF,TGTGCCAGTAGTATTGAGGGAGCGGGAGTCTACAATGAGCAGTTCTTC
TRBD2,.,TRBJ2-3,TRBV7-2,CASSLRGSSGRISTDTQYF,TGTGCCAGCAGCTTAAGGGGAAGCAGCGGGAGAATCAGCACAGATACGCAGTATTTT
TRBD1,.,TRBJ2-5,TRBV14,CASSHWTGGKETQYF,TGTGCCAGCAGCCACTGGACAGGGGGCAAGGAGACCCAGTACTTC
.,many,TRBJ1-3,TRBV29-1,CSVGREPGSGTGNTIYF,TGCAGCGTTGGACGGGAGCCGGGGAGTGGAACGGGAAACACCATATATTTT
.,many,TRBJ2-6,TRBV6-6,CASTKGETTSGANVLTF,TGTGCCAGCACCAAGGGGGAGACAACATCGGGGGCCAACGTCCTGACTTTC
TRBD2,many,TRBJ2-3,TRBV7-2,CASSRTAGAADTQYF,TGTGCCAGCAGCCGGACAGCGGGAGCGGCAGATACGCAGTATTTT
.,many,TRBJ2-2,TRBV14,CASSQGQANTGELFF,TGTGCCAGCAGCCAGGGGCAGGCGAACACCGGGGAGCTGTTTTTT
.,many,TRBJ2-7,TRBV28,CASSLGTLTYEQYF,TGTGCCAGCAGTTTGGGGACCTTAACCTACGAGCAGTACTTC
TRBD1,many,TRBJ1-5,TRBV9,CASSVDRDQPQHF,TGTGCCAGCAGCGTCGACAGGGATCAGCCCCAGCATTTT
.,.,TRBJ2-7,TRBV6-6,CASTQIPSSYEQYF,TGTGCCAGCACCCAAATTCCAAGCTCCTACGAGCAGTACTTC
.,many,TRBJ2-1,TRBV5-1,CASFPFGGGNEQFF,TGCGCCAGCTTCCCCTTTGGGGGAGGTAATGAGCAGTTCTTC
.,.,TRBJ2-3,TRBV20-1,CSAGRPQDTQYF,TGCAGTGCCGGGCGTCCCCAGGACACGCAGTATTTT
.,many,TRBJ1-2,TRBV10-3,CAISESVNYTF,TGTGCCATCAGTGAGTCGGTTAACTACACCTTC